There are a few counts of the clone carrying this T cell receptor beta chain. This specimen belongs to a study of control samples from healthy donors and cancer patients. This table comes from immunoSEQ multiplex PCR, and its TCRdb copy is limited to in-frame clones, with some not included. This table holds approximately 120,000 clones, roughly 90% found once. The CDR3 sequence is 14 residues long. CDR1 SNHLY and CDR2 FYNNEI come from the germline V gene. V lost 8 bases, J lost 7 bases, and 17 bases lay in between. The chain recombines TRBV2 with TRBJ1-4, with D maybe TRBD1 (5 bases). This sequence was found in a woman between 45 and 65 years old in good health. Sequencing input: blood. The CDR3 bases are TGTGCCAGCCTAAGGGCCTTGGGGCGTGAAAAACTGTTTTTT. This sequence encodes CASLRALGREKLFF.